This T cell receptor beta chain was obtained from a study of Ad26.COV2.S vaccination and SARS-CoV-2 variants. Study-level points and caveats: Measurements of TCR breadth and depth may have given underestimates of the total T cell responses. Similar non-spike TCR breadth was seen in vaccine and placebo recipients.

Concerning this clone itself: Antigen specificity is unknown.

Treatment described: roughly 20 received Ad26.COV2.S at low or high dose, single or two shots; roughly five received placebo; per-sample allocation not given. Samples were taken on day 63 after the first vaccine or placebo injection. TCRdb's table, derived via immunoSEQ multiplex PCR, lists solely in-frame clones and lacks some. The table shows about 680,000 clones, with more than 70% occurring only once. The CDR3 has 14 residues. From germline, CDR1 is LNHDA and CDR2 SQIVND (reference sequence). The germline V and J ends were trimmed by 2 bases and 0 bases, with 4 bases remaining between them. This receptor was identified in a person between 18 and 60 years old who received the Ad26.COV2.S COVID-19 vaccine or a placebo. The source material was peripheral blood, sampled in a trial of Ad26.COV2.S vaccine versus placebo. The V and J genes are TRBV19 and TRBJ1-4; no reliable D call. CDR3 coding DNA: TGTGCCAGTAGTATAAGTGCAACTAATGAAAAACTGTTTTTT. Translated, it gives CASSISATNEKLFF. Supplemented by reference TRBV19 and TRBJ1-4, the full variable domain reads DGGITQSPKYLFRKEGQNVTLSCEQNLNHDAMYWYRQDPGQGLRLIYYSQIVNDFQKGDIAEGYSVSREKKESFPLTVTSAQKNPTAFYLCASSISATNEKLFFGSGTQLSVL.